This T cell receptor (beta chain) was sequenced in a study of T cells expressing NK-cell markers. About the study: It was from sorted CD3+CD56+NKG2C+, CD3+CD56+NKG2C- and CD3+CD56-NKG2C+ T cells that TCR beta repertoires came. Study-wide points: In a handful of donors, dominant clonotypes made up 28.3-60.1% of CD3+CD56-NKG2C+ cells.

Making the TCR beta cDNA relied on 5'RACE template switching with UMIs. For each CDR3 protein, TCRdb gives one entry from its re-call of the 5' RACE reads, without DNA. The listing contains some 120,000 distinct CDR3 sequences. Comment on this clonotype: Its target is not known.

The germline CDR1 and CDR2 sequences are SGHVS and FQNEAQ. CDR3 length: 16 amino acids. This chain links TRBV7-8 with TRBJ2-7; with no DNA, the TCRdb D assignment of TRBD1 cannot be verified. This TCR was sampled from a woman between 18 and 75 years old in good health. The sample taken for sequencing was blood T cells: a sorted CD56 or NKG2C T cell subset, CD4+ or CD8+ T cells, or bulk PBMC T cells (not recorded which). CDR3 sequence: CASSLYPGTGTNEQYF.